A single sample gave rise to the 30 T cell receptor beta chains below, sequenced in a study of blood T cell repertoires in COVID-19. The repertoire was sequenced with immunoSEQ multiplex PCR; TCRdb's copy has only in-frame clones and lacks some. The sample has roughly 250,000 clones, over 80% seen once. The sample taken for sequencing was PBMCs or T cells enriched from blood (not recorded which). The receptors shown here come from a man in his fifties or sixties who had been exposed to COVID-19.

This rearrangement joins TRBV15 to TRBJ1-1; no clear D. The CDR3 has 14 amino acids. Trimming cost V 3 bases and J 1 base, with 9 bases left between them. Germline V lookup: CDR1 LNHNV, CDR2 YYDKDF (reference sequence). DNA of the CDR3: TGTGCCACCAGCAGGGGCCTCGGGAACACTGAAGCTTTCTTT. As protein: CATSRGLGNTEAFF.

The chain couples TRBV5-1 to TRBJ2-5; D is possibly TRBD1 (7 bases). The CDR3 has 15 amino acids. Trimming removed 0 bases from V and 5 bases from J, with 14 bases in between. Per germline, CDR1 SGHRS and CDR2 YFSETQ. The CDR3 reads CASSLARQGGETQYF. As DNA, the CDR3 is TGCGCCAGCAGCTTGGCCCGGCAGGGGGGCGAGACCCAGTACTTC.

The chain has TRBV5-6 and TRBJ2-5; TRBD1 matches at 9 bases. Germline V gene lookup returns CDR1 SGHDT and CDR2 YYEEEE. V gave up 3 bases and J gave up 3 bases; unmatched junction bases: 3. The CDR3 totals 14 residues. CDR3 amino acids: CASSSWTGEETQYF. CDR3 nucleotides: TGTGCCAGCAGCTCCTGGACAGGGGAAGAGACCCAGTACTTC.

This clone was detected only once. The chain combines TRBV12-3 or TRBV12-4 with TRBJ1-2; D uncertain. The length of the CDR3 is 12 residues. V dropped 5 bases and J dropped 4 bases, with 8 bases sitting between them. The CDR3 DNA follows: TGTGCCAGCAGTGAGACTGGCTATGGCTACACCTTC. Its translation is CASSETGYGYTF.

The chain recombines TRBV19 with TRBJ1-2, with a tentative D call TRBD1 (5 bases). The CDR3 covers 13 residues. Trimming shortened V by 5 bases and J by 0 bases, and 7 bases separated the two germline ends. Germline CDR1 and CDR2: LNHDA and SQIVND (reference sequence). This chain's CDR3 is CASSPTANYGYTF. The CDR3 DNA follows: TGTGCCAGTAGTCCGACAGCTAACTATGGCTACACCTTC.

The chain is built from TRBV9 and TRBJ1-2; D gene ambiguous. V was clipped by 0 bases and J by 6 bases, with 9 bases between them. This CDR3 has 13 amino acids. CDR1 and CDR2 (germline): SGDLS, YYNGEE. CDR3 in amino acids: CASSVVGGNGYTF. CDR3 DNA: TGTGCCAGCAGCGTAGTGGGAGGGAATGGCTACACCTTC.

V and J are TRBV10-2 and TRBJ2-4, with D possibly TRBD2 on 6 matching bases. The CDR3 contains 16 residues. V gave up 2 bases and J gave up 0 bases, with 11 bases separating them. CDR1 WSHSY and CDR2 SAAADI come from the germline V gene. The CDR3 protein is CASSEVADIAKNIQYF. In DNA form, the CDR3 reads TGCGCCAGCAGTGAGGTAGCGGATATAGCCAAAAACATTCAGTACTTC.

The gene calls are TRBV19 and TRBJ1-6; D might be TRBD1 (6 bases). The V gene's germline CDR1 is LNHDA and CDR2 SQIVND (reference sequence). CDR3 size: 14 residues. Trimming cost V 2 bases and J 10 bases, with 12 bases left between them. CDR3 in amino acids: CASSIRGRQSPLHF. The CDR3 DNA reads as TGTGCCAGTAGTATAAGGGGGAGACAGTCACCCCTCCACTTT.

The V and J genes are TRBV25-1 and TRBJ2-1, with D maybe TRBD2 (6 bases). The germline gives CDR1 MGHDK, CDR2 SYGVNS. The ends were cut back, 2 bases at V and 2 bases at J, with 16 bases in the middle. The CDR3 loop spans 17 amino acids. The CDR3 DNA sequence: TGTGCCAGCAGTGAAGTTAGCGGCACCTACACCTACAATGAGCAGTTCTTC. Protein sequence: CASSEVSGTYTYNEQFF.

The rearrangement links TRBV18 to TRBJ2-5, with 7 bases that match TRBD2. This CDR3 is 16 amino acids long. The V and J ends lost 4 bases and 3 bases, in that order; junction bases with no gene match: 11. Germline V gene data show CDR1 as KGHSH and CDR2 as LQKENI. CDR3 sequence: CASSRAKRGEKETQYF. The CDR3 coding sequence is TGTGCCAGCTCACGAGCTAAGCGGGGCGAGAAAGAGACCCAGTACTTC.

The chain links TRBV13 to TRBJ2-2, with unresolved D. Per germline, CDR1 PRHDT and CDR2 FYEKMQ (reference sequence). There are 13 residues in the CDR3. Trimming shortened V by 0 bases and J by 7 bases, and 6 bases separated the two germline ends. The CDR3 loop reads CASSLGANGELFF. CDR3 bases: TGTGCCAGCAGCTTAGGCGCGAACGGGGAGCTGTTTTTT.

V and J are TRBV10-3 and TRBJ1-2, with a possible D match to TRBD1 (6 bases). The CDR3 is made up of 13 amino acids. Trimming left V 11 bases short and J 2 bases short, with 15 bases between. Per the germline V gene, CDR1 is ENHRY and CDR2 is SYGVKD. The CDR3 DNA reads TGTGCCGCCCGGCGGGGGCCAAACTATGGCTACACCTTC. The encoded protein is CAARRGPNYGYTF.

The rearrangement links TRBV7-9 to TRBJ1-4; 7 nucleotides line up with TRBD1. Per germline, CDR1 SEHNR and CDR2 FQNEAQ (reference sequence). The CDR3 length is 15 residues. V gave up 5 bases and J gave up 8 bases; unmatched junction bases: 11. The CDR3 region is CASSLYRDREEKLFF. DNA for the CDR3: TGTGCCAGCAGCCTATACCGGGACAGAGAAGAAAAACTGTTTTTT.

The rearrangement uses TRBV20-1 and TRBJ2-2, with 7 positions matching TRBD1. V dropped 3 bases and J dropped 4; count of bases not matched to a gene: 5. Germline assignment: CDR1 DFQATT and CDR2 SNEGSKA (reference sequence). The CDR3 runs 14 residues. CDR3 nucleotides: TGCAGTGCTAGTCGAGGGGGCGGCACCGGGGAGCTGTTTTTT. As protein: CSASRGGGTGELFF.

V is TRBV12-2 and J is TRBJ2-7; the listed D gene, TRBD2, was not tested against the DNA. TRBV12-2 is labeled a pseudogene. The CDR3 extends over 12 amino acids. The CDR3 loop is CASRLKRTRVHV. The CDR3 region has the DNA TGTGCAAGTCGCCTAAAGAGGACTAGAGTCCACGTC.

The chain combines TRBV6-6 with TRBJ2-3, with no clear D. CDR1 and CDR2 (germline): MNHNY, SVGAGI (reference sequence). V was shortened by 0 bases and J by 0 bases, with 7 bases between the two germline ends. The CDR3 length is 15 residues. The CDR3 is CASSYSLLSTDTQYF. The CDR3 coding sequence is TGTGCCAGCAGTTACTCTCTTCTAAGCACAGATACGCAGTATTTT.

The chain has TRBV4-2 and TRBJ2-1, with 7 bases that match TRBD2. Unmatched junction bases numbered 4, after V lost 1 base and J lost 4 bases. This CDR3 contains 15 residues. The germline gives CDR1 LGHNA, CDR2 YNFKEQ. CDR3 coding DNA: TGTGCCAGCAGCCAAGTGGCGGGGGTTTACAATGAGCAGTTCTTC. This gives the protein CASSQVAGVYNEQFF.

The chain employs TRBV3-1 (or the pseudogene TRBV3-2) and TRBJ2-1; no definite D call. The germline CDR1 and CDR2 sequences are LGHDT and YNNKEL (reference sequence). Trimming shortened V by 0 bases and J by 6 bases, and 15 bases separated the two germline ends. The CDR3 has 16 residues. CDR3 sequence reads: CASSQELTTSPNEQFF. CDR3 sequence (DNA): TGTGCCAGCAGCCAAGAGCTCACGACAAGTCCCAATGAGCAGTTCTTC.

J is TRBJ1-6 and V is TRBV27, with D hard to call. Germline V lookup: CDR1 MNHEY, CDR2 SMNVEV (reference sequence). V lost 4 bases and J 6 bases, leaving 16 bases between the germline ends. This CDR3 has 16 residues. CDR3 nucleotide sequence: TGTGCCAGCAGTTCCCAGGCGGCGGAGGCTAATTCACCCCTCCACTTT. It codes for CASSSQAAEANSPLHF.

The CDR3 sequence is CASSPNLRALNTEAFF. The CDR3 bases are TGTGCCAGCTCACCAAATTTGAGGGCCCTGAACACTGAAGCTTTCTTT. The chain carries TRBV18 and TRBJ1-1; D is unclear. The CDR3 length is 16 residues. The V gene's germline CDR1 is KGHSH and CDR2 LQKENI. Trimming took off 2 bases at V and 0 bases at J, with 13 bases between the two ends.

V gene TRBV30 combines with J gene TRBJ2-1; 11 nucleotides align to TRBD2. Looked up from germline, CDR1 is GTSNPN and CDR2 is SVGIG (reference sequence). The CDR3 loop spans 15 amino acids. V shed 5 bases and J 9 bases; nucleotides not matched to a gene: 12. Here the CDR3 DNA reads TGTGCCTGGGGCGGAGTTCTAGCGGGAGGCGGTGAGCAGTTCTTC. Translating it yields CAWGGVLAGGGEQFF.

The CDR3, as DNA: TGTGCCAGCAGTTTGTTTCCCCCGCGGCAAACCACCGGGGAGCTGTTTTTT. This encodes CASSLFPPRQTTGELFF. The rearrangement links TRBV7-3 to TRBJ2-2; no clear D. The length of the CDR3 is 17 residues. In germline, CDR1 is SGHTA, CDR2 FQGTGA. V lost 6 bases and J 4 bases, leaving 21 bases between the germline ends.

The chain carries TRBV7-6 and TRBJ2-1; 8 bases line up with TRBD2. J lost 16 bases, V lost 0 bases, and 8 bases had no gene match. This CDR3 has 13 residues. The germline gives CDR1 SGHVS, CDR2 FNYEAQ. CDR3 protein: CASSLAAVAGIFF. The CDR3 bases are TGTGCCAGCAGCTTAGCGGCGGTAGCGGGGATTTTCTTC.

Concerning this clone itself: The same CDR3 also results from other DNA sequences found in this sample. V is TRBV28 and J is TRBJ1-1; D is undetermined. Germline CDR1 reads MDHEN; CDR2 reads SYDVKM. The V end was cut by 6 bases, the J end by 2 bases, with 7 bases between. The CDR3 extends over 12 amino acids. The CDR3 reads CASSLLNTEAFF. In DNA, the CDR3 is TGTGCCAGCAGCCTTCTTAACACTGAAGCTTTCTTT.

This clone was seen only once. V and J are TRBV14 and TRBJ1-2; D possibly corresponds to TRBD1 (6 bases). Germline V gene data show CDR1 as SGHDN and CDR2 as FVKESK. The CDR3 is 13 residues long. V was shortened by 4 bases and J by 3 bases, with 9 bases between the two germline ends. CDR3 loop: CASSPGADYGYTF. The CDR3, as DNA: TGTGCCAGCAGCCCAGGGGCCGACTATGGCTACACCTTC.

The J gene is TRBJ2-7, the V gene TRBV9, with D uncertain. CDR3 length: 14 amino acids. Germline V gives CDR1 SGDLS, CDR2 YYNGEE. The V end lost 1 base, the J end lost 0 bases, and 8 bases lay between the germline ends. CDR3: CASSVSMSSYEQYF. The CDR3 nucleotides are TGTGCCAGCAGCGTAAGCATGAGCTCCTACGAGCAGTACTTC.

V is TRBV18 and J is TRBJ2-3, with a weak D call TRBD2 (6 bases). In germline, CDR1 is KGHSH, CDR2 LQKENI. The length of the CDR3 is 13 residues. The ends were cut back, 4 bases at V and 6 bases at J, with 11 bases in the middle. The DNA for the CDR3 is TGTGCCAGCTCACGGCTTCGGGGGGATACGCAGTATTTT. Amino acid sequence: CASSRLRGDTQYF.

The rearrangement links TRBV19 to TRBJ1-5; possibly TRBD1 for D (6 bases). The V gene's germline CDR1 is LNHDA and CDR2 SQIVND (reference sequence). Between the trimmed V and J ends, which lost 5 bases and 3 bases, there was a span of 11 bases. The CDR3 consists of 14 residues. CDR3 amino acids: CASSWAGDNQPQHF. The CDR3 nucleotides read TGTGCCAGTAGTTGGGCAGGGGACAATCAGCCCCAGCATTTT.

The chain links TRBV10-3 to TRBJ1-1, with 8 bases fitting TRBD1. This CDR3 region has 13 residues. Germline V gene data show CDR1 as ENHRY and CDR2 as SYGVKD. V was clipped by 4 bases and J by 7 bases; unmatched bases: 5. CDR3 nucleotide sequence: TGTGCCATCAGTGCGGGACAGGCTAATGAAGCTTTCTTT. Amino acid sequence: CAISAGQANEAFF.

The chain recombines TRBV20-1 with TRBJ1-1, with D possibly being TRBD1 (6 bases). V shed 5 bases and J shed 3 bases, with 7 bases lying between them. The CDR3 runs 11 residues. Per germline, CDR1 DFQATT and CDR2 SNEGSKA (reference sequence). Here the CDR3 DNA reads TGCAGTGCTCCAGGGGACACTGAAGCTTTCTTT. The encoded protein is CSAPGDTEAFF.